The next 18 T cell receptor beta chains were all read from a single sample in a study of OX40 agonist ivuxolimab in advanced cancers. Some clones are missing from TCRdb's copy, which holds only in-frame ones; the method was immunoSEQ multiplex PCR. The table records 57,000 or so clones, approximately 85% of them present only once. Sequencing was performed on CD4+ or CD8+ T cells sorted from blood, taken in a trial of the OX40 agonist ivuxolimab. The receptors shown here come from an adult with an advanced solid tumor such as melanoma, head and neck, liver or kidney cancer.

V usage is TRBV7-2 and J usage is TRBJ2-3, with TRBD2 identical over 10 bases. V was clipped by 5 bases and J by 4 bases; unmatched bases: 6. CDR3 length: 15 residues. Germline CDR1 is SGHTA and CDR2 is FQGNSA. CDR3 loop: CASSQLAGRADTQYF. DNA for the CDR3: TGTGCCAGCAGCCAACTAGCGGGGAGGGCAGATACGCAGTATTTT.

This chain links TRBV9 with TRBJ2-7, with 7 bases aligning to TRBD2. Germline trimming cut 0 bases from V and 2 bases from J; bases unmatched to any gene: 5. Per germline, CDR1 SGDLS and CDR2 YYNGEE. This CDR3 region has 15 residues. This CDR3 reads CASSVGLAAPYEQYF. As DNA, the CDR3 is TGTGCCAGCAGCGTAGGGCTAGCGGCCCCCTACGAGCAGTACTTC.

This clone was detected once. The chain recombines TRBV7-9 with TRBJ1-2, with D perhaps TRBD1 (5 bases). Germline CDR1 SEHNR, CDR2 FQNEAQ (reference sequence). This CDR3 contains 12 residues. Between the trimmed V and J ends, which lost 5 bases and 6 bases, there was a span of 10 bases. The CDR3 sequence is CASSLRVHGYTF. CDR3 DNA sequence: TGTGCCAGCAGCCTCAGGGTTCATGGCTACACCTTC.

V is TRBV27 and J is TRBJ1-6; D gene uncertain. Germline lookup yields CDR1 MNHEY and CDR2 SMNVEV (reference sequence). Trimming removed 6 bases at V and 7 bases at J, with 7 bases between. The length of the CDR3 is 12 residues. Here the CDR3 reads CASRPGNSPLHF. CDR3 DNA sequence: TGTGCCAGCAGGCCTGGGAATTCACCCCTCCACTTT.

V and J are TRBV5-4 and TRBJ2-2, with 8 bases lining up with TRBD2. V lost 0 bases and J lost 1; bases outside the gene matches: 8. The V gene's germline CDR1 is SGHNT and CDR2 YYREEE (reference sequence). The CDR3 extends over 18 amino acids. CDR3: CASSLAKMTSENTGELFF. In DNA form, the CDR3 reads TGTGCCAGCAGCTTGGCCAAAATGACTAGCGAGAACACCGGGGAGCTGTTTTTT.

This clone was observed a single time. This sequence joins TRBV30 and TRBJ1-5; D is unclear. Germline loops: CDR1 GTSNPN, CDR2 SVGIG (reference sequence). The V end was cut by 0 bases, the J end by 7 bases, with 4 bases between. This CDR3 is 11 amino acids long. The CDR3, as DNA: TGTGCCTGGAGTGTACCACAGCCCCAGCATTTT. Its protein product is CAWSVPQPQHF. The variable domain in full, with the rest retrieved from reference TRBV30 and TRBJ1-5, is SQTIHQWPATLVQPVGSPLSLECTVEGTSNPNLYWYRQAAGRGLQLLFYSVGIGQISSEVPQNLSASRPQDRQFILSSKKLLLSDSGFYLCAWSVPQPQHFGDGTRLSIL.

This clone was picked up one time. The chain joins TRBV19 to TRBJ1-5, with D uncertain. CDR3 length equals 15 residues. The V end lost 4 bases, the J end lost 3 bases, and 13 bases lay between the germline ends. Germline lookup yields CDR1 LNHDA and CDR2 SQIVND (reference sequence). The chain's CDR3 is CASSRDGSYNQPQHF. The CDR3 nucleotides read TGTGCCAGTAGTAGAGATGGGAGTTACAATCAGCCCCAGCATTTT.

CDR3 nucleotides: TGTGCCAGCTCACCATCGACAGGGAACACTGAAGCTTTCTTT. It codes for CASSPSTGNTEAFF. This chain joins TRBV18 and TRBJ1-1, with D perhaps TRBD1 (6 bases). V gave up 2 bases and J gave up 1 base, with 8 bases separating them. The germline gives CDR1 KGHSH, CDR2 LQKENI. The CDR3 spans 14 residues.

On this clone: Its ends do not fully match the called genes, so a read error is possible. The chain recombines TRBV7-7 with TRBJ2-3; D is perhaps TRBD2 (6 bases). Germline CDR1 SSHAT, CDR2 FNYEAQ (reference sequence). The CDR3 sequence is 13 residues long. In DNA, the CDR3 is TGTGCTAGCAGCTTAGCGGAGGGAGATACGCAGTATTTT. Translating it yields CASSLAEGDTQYF.

V usage is TRBV28 and J usage is TRBJ2-2, with TRBD1 matching over 10 bases. Germline V gene sequence: CDR1 MDHEN, CDR2 SYDVKM. V lost 6 bases and J lost 5; bases outside the gene matches: 6. CDR3 length: 15 residues. In DNA, the CDR3 is TGTGCCAGCAGACCCGACAGGGGGCCTACCGGGGAGCTGTTTTTT. Translating gives CASRPDRGPTGELFF.

The rearrangement links TRBV30 to TRBJ2-2; the D call may be TRBD1 or TRBD2 (5 bases each). V gave up 4 bases and J gave up 1 base, with 16 bases separating them. Germline assignment: CDR1 GTSNPN and CDR2 SVGIG (reference sequence). This CDR3 has 16 amino acids. The CDR3 DNA reads as TGTGCCTGGATTCGGGGACCGTCTATGAACACCGGGGAGCTGTTTTTT. This translates into CAWIRGPSMNTGELFF. Based on the CDR3 plus reference TRBV30 and TRBJ2-2, the full variable domain is SQTIHQWPATLVQPVGSPLSLECTVEGTSNPNLYWYRQAAGRGLQLLFYSVGIGQISSEVPQNLSASRPQDRQFILSSKKLLLSDSGFYLCAWIRGPSMNTGELFFGEGSRLTVL.

The chain links TRBV27 to TRBJ2-2, with 10 bases that match TRBD1. The germline V gene encodes CDR1 MNHEY and CDR2 SMNVEV (reference sequence). Losses at the gene ends were 5 bases for V and 4 bases for J; bases not matched to a gene: 7. The CDR3 runs 16 residues. The CDR3 DNA sequence: TGTGCCAGCAGTGGGGGGACAGGGGTGGCCACCGGGGAGCTGTTTTTT. It encodes CASSGGTGVATGELFF.

V and J are TRBV4-2 and TRBJ2-1; D tentatively fits TRBD1 or TRBD2 (6 bases each). The germline V gene encodes CDR1 LGHNA and CDR2 YNFKEQ. Trimming took off 1 base at V and 3 bases at J, with 13 bases between the two ends. The CDR3 extends over 16 amino acids. The DNA of the CDR3 is TGTGCCAGCAGCCAAGGGGGGGCGGCGGGCTACAATGAGCAGTTCTTC. It codes for CASSQGGAAGYNEQFF.

CDR3 DNA sequence: TGTGCCAGCAGCGTAATCAGCACAGATACGCAGTATTTT. Protein product: CASSVISTDTQYF. This sequence joins TRBV9 and TRBJ2-3, with D hard to call. Trimming left V 1 base short and J 0 bases short, with 3 bases between. Germline V gene data show CDR1 as SGDLS and CDR2 as YYNGEE. The CDR3 spans 13 residues.

This chain uses TRBV5-1 with TRBJ2-5; weak D call: TRBD1 (5 bases). The germline V gene encodes CDR1 SGHRS and CDR2 YFSETQ. The CDR3 is 12 residues long. V gave up 4 bases and J gave up 2 bases, with 6 bases separating them. The CDR3 loop is CASSDRQETQYF. CDR3 DNA sequence: TGCGCCAGCAGCGACAGACAAGAGACCCAGTACTTC.

The chain couples TRBV28 to TRBJ2-1; TRBD2 agrees at 8 bases. Germline CDR1 MDHEN, CDR2 SYDVKM. This CDR3 region has 13 residues. Unmatched junction bases numbered 6, after V lost 7 bases and J lost 7 bases. The CDR3 reads CASIAGGQNEQFF. In nucleotides, the CDR3 is TGTGCCAGCATTGCGGGGGGCCAGAATGAGCAGTTCTTC.

The chain joins TRBV7-9 to TRBJ1-6; possibly TRBD1 for D (5 bases). CDR3 length equals 15 residues. Trimming took 1 base from V and 6 from J, leaving 10 bases between them. Germline V CDR1 and CDR2: SEHNR, FQNEAQ (reference sequence). CDR3 region: CASSLGDGGNSPLHF. The CDR3 coding sequence is TGTGCCAGCAGCTTAGGGGACGGAGGTAATTCACCCCTCCACTTT.

A few counts support this clone. This chain connects TRBV28 to TRBJ1-6; D not certain. CDR3 length equals 12 residues. The germline V gene encodes CDR1 MDHEN and CDR2 SYDVKM. The V end was cut by 3 bases, the J end by 10 bases, with 7 bases between. The CDR3 reads CASSLQHSPLHF. In nucleotides, the CDR3 is TGTGCCAGCAGTTTGCAACACTCACCCCTCCACTTT.